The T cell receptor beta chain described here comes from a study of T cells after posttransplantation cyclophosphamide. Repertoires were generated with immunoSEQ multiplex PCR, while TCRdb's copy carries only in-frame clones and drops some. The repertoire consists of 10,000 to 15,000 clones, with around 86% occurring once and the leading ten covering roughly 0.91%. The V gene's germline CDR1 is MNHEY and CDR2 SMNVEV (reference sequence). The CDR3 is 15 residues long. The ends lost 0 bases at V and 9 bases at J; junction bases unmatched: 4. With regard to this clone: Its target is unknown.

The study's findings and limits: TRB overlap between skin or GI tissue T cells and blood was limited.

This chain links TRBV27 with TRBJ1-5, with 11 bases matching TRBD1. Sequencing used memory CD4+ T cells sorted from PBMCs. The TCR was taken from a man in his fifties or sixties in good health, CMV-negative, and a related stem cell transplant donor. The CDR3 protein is CASSLSGQGARPQHF. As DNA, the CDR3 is TGTGCCAGCAGTTTATCAGGACAGGGGGCCCGGCCCCAGCATTTT.